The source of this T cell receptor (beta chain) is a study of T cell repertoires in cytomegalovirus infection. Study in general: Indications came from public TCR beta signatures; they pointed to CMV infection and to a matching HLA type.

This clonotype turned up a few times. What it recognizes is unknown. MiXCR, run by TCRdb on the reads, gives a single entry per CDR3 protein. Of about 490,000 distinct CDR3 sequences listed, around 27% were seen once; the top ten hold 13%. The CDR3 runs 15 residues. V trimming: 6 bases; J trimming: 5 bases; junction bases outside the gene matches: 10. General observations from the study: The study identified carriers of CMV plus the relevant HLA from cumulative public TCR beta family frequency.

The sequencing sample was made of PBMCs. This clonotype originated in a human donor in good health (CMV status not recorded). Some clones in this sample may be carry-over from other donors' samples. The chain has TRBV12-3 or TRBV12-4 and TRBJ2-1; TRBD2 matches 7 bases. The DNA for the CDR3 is TGTGCCAGCAGATGGGGAGGGTCGCCCGACAATGAGCAGTTCTTC. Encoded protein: CASRWGGSPDNEQFF.